At least ten counts were recorded for the clone carrying this TCR beta chain. Its target is unknown. The data stem from a study of regulatory T cells in long-lasting Graves disease. Study in general: Persistent Graves' disease meant over 5 years of antithyroid drugs with positive TSH receptor antibodies. Study-wide findings and caveats: Relative to newly diagnosed Graves' patients, persistent ones had lower TCR diversity. Persistent patients had more shared public clonotypes (around 2,500) than new patients (about 1,000).

Time point described: persistent/refractory GD, antithyroid drugs over 5 years with positive TRAb. After RNA was extracted from PBMCs, the TCR library was made from it. The EDTA tubes were filled with around 8.1 milliliters of drawn peripheral blood. Arm-PCR of CDR3 regions with iRepertoire HTBI primers generated TCR beta libraries. Each CDR3 protein is one row after TCRdb ran MiXCR on the multiplex PCR reads. The table includes around 340,000 distinct CDR3 sequences, about 20% detected once. The source material was peripheral blood mononuclear cells (PBMCs), sampled when the disease was refractory, from a patient treated with antithyroid drugs. The receptor's source is a female donor with Graves disease.

CDR3 nucleotides: TGTGCCAGCAACCGGGATGGCTACACCTTC. Its protein product is CASNRDGYTF. The chain uses TRBV6-1 and TRBJ1-2, with no clear D. The CDR3 extends over 10 amino acids. Germline V gives CDR1 MNHNS, CDR2 SASEGT. The V end was cut by 7 bases, the J end by 6 bases, with 6 bases between.